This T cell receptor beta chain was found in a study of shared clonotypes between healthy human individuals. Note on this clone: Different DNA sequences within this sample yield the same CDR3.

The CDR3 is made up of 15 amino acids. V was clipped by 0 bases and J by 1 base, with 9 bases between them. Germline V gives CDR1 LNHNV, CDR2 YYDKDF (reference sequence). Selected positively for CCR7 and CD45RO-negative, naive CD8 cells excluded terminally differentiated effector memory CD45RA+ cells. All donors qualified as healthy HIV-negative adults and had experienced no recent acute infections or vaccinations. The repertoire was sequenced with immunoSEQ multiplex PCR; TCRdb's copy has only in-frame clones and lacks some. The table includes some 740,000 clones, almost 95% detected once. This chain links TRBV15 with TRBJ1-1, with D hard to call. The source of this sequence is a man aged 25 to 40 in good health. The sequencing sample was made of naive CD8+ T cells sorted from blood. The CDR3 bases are TGTGCCACCAGCAGAGATCGGGCATCGAACACTGAAGCTTTCTTT. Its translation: CATSRDRASNTEAFF.